This T cell receptor (beta chain) was identified during a study of blood T cells in healthy people across ages. As for the study in general: Capture by template switching was about one barcoded beta molecule per two T cells.

In its sample, this clonotype was seen a few times. The antigen is not known. Using a J-beta primer mix together with a sample-barcoded 5' primer, a second PCR was run for roughly 6 to 11 cycles. TCRdb used MiXCR to reprocess the 5' RACE reads, holding one entry per CDR3 protein. Seen here are fewer than 900,000 distinct CDR3 sequences, about 40% observed once, and the top ten hold 20%. Findings and caveats of the study: Strong correlation linked observed beta diversity and percent naive T cells.

V was cut by 1 base and J by 0 bases, with 23 bases left in between. The CDR3 is 20 amino acids. The germline V gene encodes CDR1 LGHDT and CDR2 YNNKEL (reference sequence). The individuals who served as donors were healthy Caucasians living in Russia, aged about 6 to 100. This receptor was identified in an older woman in good health. The sequenced sample was blood. The rearrangement links TRBV3-1 to TRBJ2-3, with D possibly being TRBD2 (6 bases). DNA for the CDR3: TGTGCCAGCAGCCAAGTCGTGCGGGACCCGCGGTGGCCTAGCACAGATACGCAGTATTTT. Translated: CASSQVVRDPRWPSTDTQYF.